This T cell receptor beta chain appears in the sequencing data of a study of blood T cells in healthy people across ages. The CDR3 contains 17 residues. CDR1 and CDR2 from the germline V gene are SEHNR and FQNEAQ (reference sequence). V was trimmed by 5 bases and J by 1 base, leaving 20 bases between them. Notes on this clonotype: Its antigen is currently unknown.

A second roughly 6 to 12 cycle PCR used barcoded and J-beta primers. TCRdb ran MiXCR on the 5' RACE reads and lists one entry per CDR3 protein. The repertoire holds some 850,000 distinct CDR3 sequences, with around 24% as singletons. The study, taken as a whole, reports: Both higher diversity and more naive CD4+ cells marked long-lived donors when set against aged donors.

A further study also used this sample, focusing on T cells of mothers and their children. Per that study: An overlap that was slightly higher, though non-significant, was seen in related mother-child pairs versus unrelated pairs. There were no persistent microchimeric T cell clones detected.

This TCR came from a boy aged 10-17 years in good health. Sample: blood. J is TRBJ1-2 and V is TRBV7-9; D may be TRBD1 (5 bases). The CDR3 coding sequence is TGTGCCAGCAGCCCTCCCCCTACAGGAACCCTTAACTATGGCTACACCTTC. Encoded protein: CASSPPPTGTLNYGYTF.